A selection of T cell receptor beta chains follows, all from one sample in a study of spatial heterogeneity in lung cancer. TCRdb re-called the 5' RACE reads with MiXCR, one entry per CDR3 protein. The table records 2,500 to 3,500 distinct CDR3 sequences, over 4% of them present only once. The sequencing used normal lung tissue next to the tumor, collected at surgery. These receptors all stem from a male donor with early-stage non-small cell lung cancer. The CDR3 runs from the conserved cysteine through the conserved F or W. Each record gives: J gene, V gene, CDR3 protein.

j_gene: TRBJ2-7; v_gene: TRBV14; CDR3aa: CASSQGPTGVSYEQYF
j_gene: TRBJ2-3; v_gene: TRBV9; CDR3aa: CASSVDWGTDTQYF
j_gene: TRBJ1-1; v_gene: TRBV7-6; CDR3aa: CASSADLNTEAFF
j_gene: TRBJ2-7; v_gene: TRBV28; CDR3aa: CASSTPSGRVYEQYF
j_gene: TRBJ2-7; v_gene: TRBV5-1; CDR3aa: CASSQTSGGTSSYEQYF
j_gene: TRBJ2-1; v_gene: TRBV5-1; CDR3aa: CASSLWGDSYNEQFF
j_gene: TRBJ1-2; v_gene: TRBV28; CDR3aa: CASSFTYGYTF
j_gene: TRBJ1-2; v_gene: TRBV20-1; CDR3aa: CSASPGERYGYTF
j_gene: TRBJ2-5; v_gene: TRBV4-1; CDR3aa: CASSQTGGPKETQYF
j_gene: TRBJ2-2; v_gene: TRBV19; CDR3aa: CASSIIGAEANTGELFF
j_gene: TRBJ1-6; v_gene: TRBV27; CDR3aa: CASSDRGPTYNSPLHF
j_gene: TRBJ2-7; v_gene: TRBV6-2/TRBV6-3; CDR3aa: CASEDRGGDEQYF
j_gene: TRBJ1-1; v_gene: TRBV5-1; CDR3aa: CASSLWAGAGDTEAFF
j_gene: TRBJ2-7; v_gene: TRBV10-3; CDR3aa: CAIRRQGPTYEQYF
j_gene: TRBJ1-2; v_gene: TRBV28; CDR3aa: CASSDRSNYGYTF
j_gene: TRBJ1-5; v_gene: TRBV28; CDR3aa: CASTGRGQPQHF